Below, one T cell receptor (beta chain) is given with its context. Its antigen is undetermined. A read error may be the cause here, since a much bigger clone is one base away. This entry comes from a study of tumor-infiltrating lymphocytes in primary liver carcinoma. Overall study: Tumors measured 4.2 to 10 cm and were stage T1-T3 N0M0. General study results and limits: Lesser overlap characterized tumor-adjacent and tumor-blood pairs relative to tumor region pairs.

The authors made TCR beta cDNA from approximately 490 ng total RNA with a constant-region primer. Three nested multiplex PCR rounds of slightly modified ARM-PCR generated TCR beta libraries. Using its own MiXCR run on the multiplex PCR reads, TCRdb lists one record per CDR3 protein. This sample has about 120,000 distinct CDR3 sequences, with around two thirds found just once. The study co-extracted DNA and RNA from roughly 20-30 mg of unsorted bulk tissue. Every patient in the cohort had a primary liver carcinoma. That carcinoma was treated by surgical resection. The sample comprised tumor-adjacent normal liver tissue. The sequence was obtained from a woman aged 60 to 75 with primary liver carcinoma and hepatitis B virus infection.

In nucleotides, the CDR3 is TGCGCCAGCAGCCAAATTATAGGGCGCCCCTACACCTTC. Its protein product is CASSQIIGRPYTF. The rearrangement joins TRBV5-1 to TRBJ1-2, with D hard to call. The V end was cut by 4 bases, the J end by 10 bases, with 17 bases between. Germline-derived CDR1 and CDR2 are SGHRS and YFSETQ. This CDR3 is 13 amino acids long.